Listed below are T cell receptor beta chains from one sample, sequenced in a study of cytomegalovirus exposure and HLA in healthy donors. Clones were read by immunoSEQ multiplex PCR, and TCRdb kept only the in-frame ones, dropping some. The profile shows 97,000 or so clones, about 95% of them singletons. The sample comprised PBMCs. The receptors were sampled from a woman aged 18-29 years in good health and CMV-seronegative. Each CDR3 is given with its conserved first and last residue. Fields, in order: J gene, D gene, V gene, clone size, CDR3 protein, CDR3 DNA. The D gene is left open where the match is weak. Rows give clone size only sometimes, using once, few, many, or a class for an expanded clone.

j_gene: TRBJ2-3; d_gene: .; v_gene: TRBV18; abundance: .; CDR3aa: CASSPRGGVSTDTQYF; CDR3nt: TGTGCCAGCTCACCCCGAGGGGGGGTCAGCACAGATACGCAGTATTTT
j_gene: TRBJ2-1; d_gene: TRBD2; v_gene: TRBV2; abundance: .; CDR3aa: CASSQAGLGGNEQFF; CDR3nt: TGTGCCAGCAGCCAAGCGGGACTAGGGGGCAATGAGCAGTTCTTC
j_gene: TRBJ2-1; d_gene: TRBD1; v_gene: TRBV11-3; abundance: .; CDR3aa: CASSFEQGAYNEQFF; CDR3nt: TGTGCCAGCAGCTTCGAACAGGGGGCCTACAATGAGCAGTTCTTC
j_gene: TRBJ2-7; d_gene: .; v_gene: TRBV11-2; abundance: .; CDR3aa: CASSLHLDSSYEQYF; CDR3nt: TGTGCCAGCAGCTTACATCTGGACAGTAGCTACGAGCAGTACTTC
j_gene: TRBJ1-1; d_gene: TRBD1; v_gene: TRBV18; abundance: .; CDR3aa: CASSPSRTGNTEAFF; CDR3nt: TGTGCCAGCTCACCATCCAGGACAGGGAACACTGAAGCTTTCTTT
j_gene: TRBJ1-2; d_gene: .; v_gene: TRBV7-2; abundance: once; CDR3aa: CASSLGFPEGANYGYTF; CDR3nt: TGTGCCAGCAGCTTAGGATTCCCTGAGGGAGCTAACTATGGCTACACCTTC
j_gene: TRBJ1-5; d_gene: TRBD1; v_gene: TRBV5-4; abundance: .; CDR3aa: CASSLTGTNQPQHF; CDR3nt: TGTGCCAGCAGTTTGACAGGGACCAATCAGCCCCAGCATTTT
j_gene: TRBJ2-7; d_gene: .; v_gene: TRBV7-9; abundance: once; CDR3aa: CASSSTGQPGSYEQYF; CDR3nt: TGTGCCAGCAGCTCGACCGGTCAACCGGGCTCCTACGAGCAGTACTTC
j_gene: TRBJ2-7; d_gene: .; v_gene: TRBV27; abundance: .; CDR3aa: CASIRPGGYEQYF; CDR3nt: TGTGCCAGCATCCGTCCTGGGGGGTACGAGCAGTACTTC
j_gene: TRBJ1-2; d_gene: TRBD1; v_gene: TRBV30; abundance: .; CDR3aa: CAWTPDRDWYGYTF; CDR3nt: TGTGCCTGGACCCCGGACAGGGATTGGTATGGCTACACCTTC
j_gene: TRBJ1-5; d_gene: .; v_gene: TRBV6-6; abundance: .; CDR3aa: CASSRTEGYSNQPQHF; CDR3nt: TGTGCCAGCAGTCGGACAGAGGGTTATAGCAATCAGCCCCAGCATTTT
j_gene: TRBJ1-5; d_gene: TRBD1; v_gene: TRBV27; abundance: .; CDR3aa: CASRTGIQPQHF; CDR3nt: TGTGCCAGTCGGACAGGGATTCAGCCCCAGCATTTT
j_gene: TRBJ2-2; d_gene: TRBD2; v_gene: TRBV16; abundance: .; CDR3aa: CASSLGLAGRRELFF; CDR3nt: TGTGCCAGCAGCCTGGGACTAGCGGGCCGGCGGGAGCTGTTTTTT
j_gene: TRBJ2-7; d_gene: TRBD1; v_gene: TRBV27; abundance: .; CDR3aa: CASSTGTGAYEQYF; CDR3nt: TGTGCCAGCAGTACCGGGACAGGGGCCTACGAGCAGTACTTC
j_gene: TRBJ2-3; d_gene: TRBD1; v_gene: TRBV7-2; abundance: .; CDR3aa: CASSSTSARQGSSTDTQYF; CDR3nt: TGTGCCAGCAGCTCAACCTCCGCCCGACAGGGAAGTAGCACAGATACGCAGTATTTT
j_gene: TRBJ1-2; d_gene: TRBD1; v_gene: TRBV10-3; abundance: .; CDR3aa: CAISSRTGAEGYTF; CDR3nt: TGTGCCATCAGTAGCCGAACAGGGGCGGAGGGCTACACCTTC
j_gene: TRBJ2-3; d_gene: TRBD1; v_gene: TRBV30; abundance: .; CDR3aa: CAFDRGGADTQYF; CDR3nt: TGTGCCTTTGACAGGGGTGGCGCAGATACGCAGTATTTT
j_gene: TRBJ2-3; d_gene: .; v_gene: TRBV7-6; abundance: .; CDR3aa: CASSLARFTDTQYF; CDR3nt: TGTGCCAGCAGCTTAGCGCGGTTCACAGATACGCAGTATTTT